These 20 T cell receptor beta chains came from one sample sequenced in a study of T cell responses to AZD1222 COVID-19 vaccine. The assay was immunoSEQ multiplex PCR, and TCRdb's table has in-frame clones only and misses some. The table shows tens of thousands of clones, with around 93% occurring only once. The source material was peripheral blood, sampled 28 days after the second AZD1222 dose. These receptors were obtained from an adult who received the AZD1222 COVID-19 vaccine.

This clone was seen only a few times. The chain links TRBV12-3 or TRBV12-4 to TRBJ2-7, with a possible D match to TRBD2 (5 bases). Trimming shortened V by 5 bases and J by 3 bases, and 11 bases separated the two germline ends. CDR3 length equals 13 residues. Here the CDR3 DNA reads TGTGCCAGCAGTCCTCTACGGGACTACGAGCAGTACTTC. This gives the protein CASSPLRDYEQYF.

This chain connects TRBV15 to TRBJ1-5; 11 positions match TRBD1. This CDR3 region has 15 residues. The V gene end was trimmed by 3 bases and the J gene end by 7 bases; junction bases not matched to a gene: 5. The germline V gene encodes CDR1 LNHNV and CDR2 YYDKDF (reference sequence). CDR3 bases: TGTGCCACCAGCAGGGACAGGGGGCTAGGGCAGCCCCAGCATTTT. It translates to CATSRDRGLGQPQHF.

Details on this clone: The sample has other DNA sequences that encode this CDR3 too. The CDR3 DNA reads TGTGCCAGCAGCTTGGCCGGAGGGGAGACCCAGTACTTC. This translates into CASSLAGGETQYF. The genes are TRBV5-4 and TRBJ2-5; perhaps TRBD2 as D (6 bases). The germline CDR1 and CDR2 sequences are SGHNT and YYREEE (reference sequence). The CDR3 is 13 amino acids. The V end was cut by 0 bases, the J end by 5 bases, with 8 bases between.

The chain carries TRBV30 and TRBJ1-3, with D unresolved. The CDR3 covers 13 residues. CDR1 is GTSNPN and CDR2 is SVGIG in the germline V gene (reference sequence). V lost 3 bases to trimming and J lost 1 base, with 7 bases between them. This CDR3 reads CAWRWVSGNTIYF. In DNA, the CDR3 is TGTGCCTGGAGGTGGGTTTCTGGAAACACCATATATTTT.

The rearrangement links TRBV19 to TRBJ2-3; the match to TRBD1 covers 9 bases. This CDR3 is built from 15 residues. Germline assignment: CDR1 LNHDA and CDR2 SQIVND (reference sequence). Trimming removed 5 bases from V and 4 bases from J; junction bases left unmatched: 7. The CDR3 is CASSPDRGVADTQYF. Written as DNA, the CDR3 is TGTGCCAGTAGTCCGGACAGGGGAGTTGCAGATACGCAGTATTTT.

The chain couples TRBV30 to TRBJ1-1; D may be TRBD1 (5 bases). Per the germline V gene, CDR1 is GTSNPN and CDR2 is SVGIG (reference sequence). V dropped 2 bases and J dropped 5 bases, with 18 bases sitting between them. The CDR3 covers 15 residues. The CDR3 DNA is TGTGCCTGGAGTTCGGGGGTCTCGTCCATGACTGAAGCTTTCTTT. Translating it yields CAWSSGVSSMTEAFF.

The chain is built from TRBV27 and TRBJ2-5, with 7 positions matching TRBD1. V lost 1 base, J lost 0 bases, and 2 bases stayed unmatched. This CDR3 spans 15 amino acids. From germline, CDR1 is MNHEY and CDR2 SMNVEV (reference sequence). Here the CDR3 reads CASSLYRGYQETQYF. In DNA, the CDR3 is TGTGCCAGCAGTTTATACAGGGGATACCAAGAGACCCAGTACTTC.

The chain is built from TRBV11-2 and TRBJ2-5; a weak D match, TRBD1 (5 bases). The CDR3 contains 13 residues. V lost 1 base, J lost 13 bases, and 16 bases lay in between. Germline CDR1 is SGHAT and CDR2 is FQNNGV. This CDR3 is CASSLGQGTRSYF. The CDR3 bases are TGTGCCAGCAGCTTAGGCCAGGGCACCCGGTCGTACTTC.

V gene TRBV5-1 combines with J gene TRBJ2-1; TRBD2 aligns across 13 bases. The CDR3 is 18 amino acids. Germline CDR1 reads SGHRS; CDR2 reads YFSETQ. The ends lost 5 bases at V and 0 bases at J; junction bases unmatched: 8. In DNA, the CDR3 is TGCGCCAGCAGAGGCGGGACTAGCGGGGTAAGCTCCTACAATGAGCAGTTCTTC. It specifies CASRGGTSGVSSYNEQFF.

The V call is TRBV7-8, the J call TRBJ2-1; either TRBD1 or TRBD2 may supply D (5 bases each). V lost 6 bases and J 7 bases, leaving 10 bases between the germline ends. The CDR3 length is 12 residues. In germline, CDR1 is SGHVS, CDR2 FQNEAQ. The CDR3 sequence is CASRGRRNEQFF. DNA for the CDR3: TGTGCCAGCAGGGGACGGCGGAATGAGCAGTTCTTC.

The chain joins TRBV12-3 or TRBV12-4 to TRBJ1-5; the D gene is possibly TRBD1 (6 bases). This CDR3 is 12 amino acids long. V was trimmed by 5 bases and J by 7 bases, leaving 9 bases between them. The DNA for the CDR3 is TGTGCCAGCAGTCGAGGGGGGCAGCCCCAGCATTTT. This encodes CASSRGGQPQHF.

This sequence joins TRBV4-1 and TRBJ1-6; 10 nucleotides align to TRBD1. Per germline, CDR1 MGHRA and CDR2 YSYEKL. The V gene end was trimmed by 3 bases and the J gene end by 10 bases; junction bases not matched to a gene: 9. The CDR3 covers 16 residues. The CDR3 is CASSHPGTGVGSPLHF. The CDR3 bases are TGCGCCAGCAGCCATCCCGGGACAGGGGTTGGGTCACCCCTCCACTTT.

Comment on this clone: Different DNA sequences within this sample yield the same CDR3. The chain employs TRBV19 and TRBJ1-2; D is undetermined. V was cut by 1 base and J by 4 bases, with 4 bases left in between. The CDR3 runs 12 residues. Germline loops: CDR1 LNHDA, CDR2 SQIVND (reference sequence). The DNA of the CDR3 is TGTGCCAGTAGTATAGCCGGCTATGGCTACACCTTC. Protein: CASSIAGYGYTF.

This chain connects TRBV3-1 (or the pseudogene TRBV3-2) to TRBJ1-5; D not certain. Germline values: CDR1 LGHDT, CDR2 YNNKEL (reference sequence). This CDR3 region has 13 residues. Deletions cut 1 base from V and 6 bases from J, with 7 bases between. CDR3: CASSQAWGQPQHF. CDR3 sequence (DNA): TGTGCCAGCAGCCAAGCATGGGGTCAGCCCCAGCATTTT.

In DNA form, the CDR3 reads TGTGCCAGCAGTGCCCAAACTAGCGGGAAGTTACCTACGCTATATTACAATGAGCAGTTCTTC. This gives the protein CASSAQTSGKLPTLYYNEQFF. The chain is built from TRBV6-2 or TRBV6-3 and TRBJ2-1; 10 nucleotides match TRBD2. The CDR3 is made up of 21 amino acids. The germline V gene encodes CDR1 MNHEY and CDR2 SVGEGT. The junction had 23 bases not matched to a gene; V was cut back by 5 bases and J by 4 bases.

This clone occurred once. The chain uses TRBV19 and TRBJ2-1; D is perhaps TRBD2 (6 bases). Per germline, CDR1 LNHDA and CDR2 SQIVND (reference sequence). The V and J ends lost 7 bases and 4 bases respectively, with 20 bases between them. CDR3 length: 16 residues. CDR3 sequence (DNA): TGTGCCAGTACCTCGGCGGCGGGAAGATCTTACAATGAGCAGTTCTTC. This sequence encodes CASTSAAGRSYNEQFF.

This chain joins TRBV7-3 and TRBJ2-7; 8 bases match TRBD1. From germline, CDR1 is SGHTA and CDR2 FQGTGA. V lost 5 bases to trimming and J lost 2 bases; unmatched junction nucleotides: 5. The CDR3 runs 14 residues. The CDR3 sequence is CASSPGTGAYEQYF. Here the CDR3 DNA reads TGTGCCAGCAGCCCAGGGACAGGAGCCTACGAGCAGTACTTC.

The rearrangement links TRBV19 to TRBJ2-2; 8 bases line up with TRBD1. J lost 0 bases, V lost 5 bases, and 2 bases had no gene match. The CDR3 has 15 amino acids. The V gene's germline CDR1 is LNHDA and CDR2 SQIVND (reference sequence). This CDR3 is CASSEDRANTGELFF. CDR3 coding DNA: TGTGCCAGTAGTGAGGACAGGGCGAACACCGGGGAGCTGTTTTTT.

V is TRBV28 and J is TRBJ1-2, with TRBD1 matching over 8 bases. J was trimmed by 3 bases and V by 6 bases; bases with no gene match: 6. The CDR3 loop spans 14 amino acids. Germline CDR1 and CDR2: MDHEN and SYDVKM. DNA for the CDR3: TGTGCCAGCAGCCACAGGGGGAAAGACTATGGCTACACCTTC. Encoded protein: CASSHRGKDYGYTF.

This chain uses TRBV6-5 with TRBJ1-1; 10 bases map to TRBD1. The germline CDR1 and CDR2 sequences are MNHEY and SVGAGI. The CDR3 is 15 amino acids. With V trimmed by 5 bases and J by 4 bases, 7 bases remained unmatched. CDR3 nucleotides: TGTGCCAGCAGTCCACCTTGGGACAGGGGCACTGAAGCTTTCTTT. It encodes CASSPPWDRGTEAFF.